The 23 T cell receptor beta chains listed next were all sequenced from one sample in a study of blood T cell repertoires in COVID-19. Sequenced by immunoSEQ multiplex PCR; TCRdb stores in-frame clones only, minus some. In the table there are 340,000 or so clones, more than 70% of which are singletons. Input material: peripheral blood. The origin of the receptors is a young man with active or convalescent COVID-19.

The chain carries TRBV4-3 and TRBJ2-7; weak D call: TRBD2 (6 bases). Germline CDR1 reads LGHNA; CDR2 reads YSLEER. V lost 0 bases to trimming and J lost 3 bases, with 15 bases between them. The CDR3 is 16 residues long. Written as DNA, the CDR3 is TGCGCCAGCAGCCAAGAAGGGAGGACTTCCATCTACGAGCAGTACTTC. Translated: CASSQEGRTSIYEQYF.

This clone was counted at least ten times. This chain links TRBV3-1 (or the pseudogene TRBV3-2) with TRBJ2-2; TRBD1 matches at 11 bases. The CDR3 is 16 residues long. V shed 2 bases, J shed 3 bases, and the junction held 2 bases outside the gene matches. CDR1 and CDR2 (germline): LGHDT, YNNKEL (reference sequence). CDR3: CASSQMGQGDTGELFF. The CDR3 DNA follows: TGTGCCAGCAGCCAAATGGGACAGGGGGACACCGGGGAGCTGTTTTTT.

V gene TRBV18 combines with J gene TRBJ2-5; 8 positions match TRBD1. V lost 6 bases, J lost 4 bases, and 13 bases stayed unmatched. Germline CDR1 is KGHSH and CDR2 is LQKENI. The CDR3 has 16 residues. CDR3 region: CASSPDLTGEGETQYF. The CDR3, as DNA: TGTGCCAGCTCCCCAGACCTGACAGGGGAAGGAGAGACCCAGTACTTC.

This rearrangement joins TRBV6-4 to TRBJ2-2, with TRBD2 matching 10 bases. This CDR3 region has 15 residues. CDR1 is MRHNA and CDR2 is SNTAGT in the germline V gene. With 4 bases clipped from V and 6 bases from J, the junction kept 5 bases outside the gene matches. DNA of the CDR3: TGTGCCAGCAGTGTGAGCGGGGGGGCCGCCGGGGAGCTGTTTTTT. Translation: CASSVSGGAAGELFF.

The V gene is TRBV14, the J gene TRBJ1-2, with 8 bases lining up with TRBD1. This CDR3 comprises 15 residues. With V trimmed by 1 base and J by 5 bases, 6 bases remained unmatched. Germline CDR1 and CDR2: SGHDN and FVKESK. The CDR3 reads CASSQAGTGQYGYTF. The CDR3 DNA reads TGTGCCAGCAGCCAAGCCGGGACAGGCCAGTATGGCTACACCTTC.

The chain couples TRBV15 to TRBJ1-5; D ambiguous. V was pared by 7 bases and J by 5 bases, with 12 bases between. The V gene's germline CDR1 is LNHNV and CDR2 YYDKDF (reference sequence). The CDR3 length is 13 residues. The CDR3 region is CATILQVYQPQHF. The CDR3 DNA is TGTGCCACCATTTTGCAGGTTTATCAGCCCCAGCATTTT. Supplemented by reference TRBV15 and TRBJ1-5, the full variable domain reads DAMVIQNPRYQVTQFGKPVTLSCSQTLNHNVMYWYQQKSSQAPKLLFHYYDKDFNNEADTPDNFQSRRPNTSFCFLDIRSPGLGDTAMYLCATILQVYQPQHFGDGTRLSIL.

This clone was seen ten or more times. The rearrangement links TRBV4-2 to TRBJ2-1, with 13 bases aligning to TRBD2. Germline V CDR1 and CDR2: LGHNA, YNFKEQ. The V segment lost 4 bases and the J segment 5 bases; nucleotides outside the gene matches: 2. This CDR3 contains 15 residues. CDR3 loop: CASSLTSGGDNEQFF. The CDR3 nucleotides read TGTGCCAGCAGCCTTACTAGCGGGGGGGACAATGAGCAGTTCTTC.

The genes are TRBV27 and TRBJ2-3; D is possibly TRBD1 (6 bases). The CDR3 loop spans 15 amino acids. Trimming removed 5 bases at V and 3 bases at J, with 15 bases between. Germline CDR1 and CDR2: MNHEY and SMNVEV (reference sequence). CDR3 sequence: CASSVGRGRTDTQYF. The CDR3 DNA sequence: TGTGCCAGCAGTGTAGGTAGGGGGAGAACAGATACGCAGTATTTT.

The count of this clone is one. This chain links TRBV7-7 with TRBJ2-2, with 10 positions matching TRBD2. The junction had 8 bases not matched to a gene; V was cut back by 5 bases and J by 2 bases. The CDR3 runs 17 residues. Germline lookup yields CDR1 SSHAT and CDR2 FNYEAQ (reference sequence). The CDR3 DNA is TGTGCCAGCAGCCCCAATTTAGCGGGGGGTAACACCGGGGAGCTGTTTTTT. Its translation is CASSPNLAGGNTGELFF. The variable domain in full, with the rest retrieved from reference TRBV7-7 and TRBJ2-2, is GAGVSQSPRYKVTKRGQDVTLRCDPISSHATLYWYQQALGQGPEFLTYFNYEAQPDKSGLPSDRFSAERPEGSISTLTIQRTEQRDSAMYRCASSPNLAGGNTGELFFGEGSRLTVL.

V gene TRBV5-1 combines with J gene TRBJ2-7, with a weak D call TRBD2 (7 bases). CDR3 length: 15 amino acids. Trimming took 0 bases from V and 2 from J, leaving 12 bases between them. CDR1 and CDR2 from the germline V gene are SGHRS and YFSETQ. DNA for the CDR3: TGCGCCAGCAGCTTGGTGGGAGGGGGGACCTACGAGCAGTACTTC. It specifies CASSLVGGGTYEQYF. The variable domain in full, completed from reference TRBV5-1 and TRBJ2-7, reads KAGVTQTPRYLIKTRGQQVTLSCSPISGHRSVSWYQQTPGQGLQFLFEYFSETQRNKGNFPGRFSGRQFSNSRSEMNVSTLELGDSALYLCASSLVGGGTYEQYFGPGTRLTVT.

This clone was seen only a few times. V usage is TRBV6-6 and J usage is TRBJ1-2; TRBD1 might be the D (5 bases). This CDR3 spans 15 amino acids. Per germline, CDR1 MNHNY and CDR2 SVGAGI (reference sequence). V was pared by 2 bases and J by 0 bases, with 10 bases between. This CDR3 is CASSYGGEPNYGYTF. DNA of the CDR3: TGTGCCAGCAGTTACGGGGGGGAGCCTAACTATGGCTACACCTTC.

The rearrangement joins TRBV7-9 to TRBJ2-2; D is undetermined. The V and J ends lost 4 bases and 3 bases respectively, with 12 bases between them. The CDR3 is 15 residues long. The V gene's germline CDR1 is SEHNR and CDR2 FQNEAQ (reference sequence). In nucleotides, the CDR3 is TGTGCCAGCAGCTCATTCCGGGTCGACACCGGGGAGCTGTTTTTT. It specifies CASSSFRVDTGELFF.

The rearrangement joins TRBV18 to TRBJ1-6; TRBD1 is a possible D gene (5 bases). V was cut by 6 bases and J by 8 bases, with 14 bases left in between. The CDR3 sequence is 14 residues long. The V gene's germline CDR1 is KGHSH and CDR2 LQKENI. The DNA of the CDR3 is TGTGCCAGCTCTCGGCGGGGGGGGGATTCACCCCTCCACTTT. Translated, it gives CASSRRGGDSPLHF.

The chain's CDR3 is CASSVERGPPGTQYF. For the CDR3, the DNA is TGTGCCAGCAGCGTTGAGCGGGGGCCTCCTGGGACCCAGTACTTC. The V gene is TRBV9, the J gene TRBJ2-5, with TRBD2 identical over 8 bases. This CDR3 spans 15 amino acids. Germline V gives CDR1 SGDLS, CDR2 YYNGEE. V trimming: 2 bases; J trimming: 7 bases; junction bases outside the gene matches: 10.

Only a few counts were recorded for this clone. V and J are TRBV7-2 and TRBJ2-7, with 7 bases matching TRBD2. Unmatched junction bases numbered 16, after V lost 7 bases and J lost 4 bases. This CDR3 is built from 16 residues. CDR1 and CDR2 from the germline V gene are SGHTA and FQGNSA. The CDR3 nucleotides read TGTGCCAGCAACCCTTCGGCAGTGGGGGGGTTTTACGAGCAGTACTTC. Translating it yields CASNPSAVGGFYEQYF.

The chain employs TRBV19 and TRBJ2-2; maybe TRBD1 (6 bases). Trimming left V 2 bases short and J 4 bases short, with 11 bases between. The CDR3 consists of 15 residues. Germline-derived CDR1 and CDR2 are LNHDA and SQIVND (reference sequence). For the CDR3, the DNA is TGTGCCAGTAGTATACTCCTGGACAGCACCGGGGAGCTGTTTTTT. As protein: CASSILLDSTGELFF.

J is TRBJ2-1 and V is TRBV5-6, with 14 bases aligning to TRBD2. This CDR3 has 16 amino acids. Germline CDR1 reads SGHDT; CDR2 reads YYEEEE. Trimming took 4 bases from V and 7 from J; bases not matched to a gene: 7. In nucleotides, the CDR3 is TGTGCCAGCAGCATCTGGACTAGCGGGGGGCGGAATGAGCAGTTCTTC. This codes for CASSIWTSGGRNEQFF. Filled out from reference TRBV5-6 and TRBJ2-1, the complete variable domain reads DAGVTQSPTHLIKTRGQQVTLRCSPKSGHDTVSWYQQALGQGPQFIFQYYEEEERQRGNFPDRFSGHQFPNYSSELNVNALLLGDSALYLCASSIWTSGGRNEQFFGPGTRLTVL.

The chain recombines TRBV5-6 with TRBJ2-7; D remains ambiguous. Germline values: CDR1 SGHDT, CDR2 YYEEEE. The CDR3 is 13 amino acids. Trimming pared 0 bases from V and 3 bases from J, leaving 7 bases between. This CDR3 reads CASSLEADYEQYF. The CDR3 DNA reads TGTGCCAGCAGCTTGGAAGCCGACTACGAGCAGTACTTC.

This chain joins TRBV7-3 and TRBJ2-1; TRBD2 agrees at 9 bases. CDR1 is SGHTA and CDR2 is FQGTGA in the germline V gene. CDR3 length: 16 amino acids. Trimming cost V 1 base and J 7 bases; bases outside gene matches: 8. The CDR3 here is CASSLSGGALANEQFF. As DNA, the CDR3 is TGTGCCAGCAGCTTAAGCGGGGGGGCCCTGGCGAATGAGCAGTTCTTC.

This chain joins TRBV5-1 and TRBJ1-2; D possibly corresponds to TRBD1 (6 bases). V lost 3 bases, J lost 8 bases, and 14 bases lay in between. The CDR3 length is 13 residues. In germline, CDR1 is SGHRS, CDR2 YFSETQ. CDR3: CASSSGGGRGYTF. CDR3 nucleotides: TGCGCCAGCAGCTCGGGCGGGGGCAGGGGCTACACCTTC.

The chain joins TRBV7-6 to TRBJ2-7; tentatively, D is TRBD2 (6 bases). Trimming took off 1 base at V and 3 bases at J, with 13 bases between the two ends. CDR1 SGHVS and CDR2 FNYEAQ come from the germline V gene. This CDR3 contains 15 residues. The CDR3 loop reads CASSLEEGRVYEQYF. In DNA, the CDR3 is TGTGCCAGCAGCTTAGAGGAGGGTCGCGTCTACGAGCAGTACTTC.

This sequence joins TRBV2 and TRBJ1-2, with 11 positions matching TRBD1. The CDR3 has 15 amino acids. The V segment lost 5 bases and the J segment 4 bases; nucleotides outside the gene matches: 6. Per germline, CDR1 SNHLY and CDR2 FYNNEI. The CDR3 bases are TGTGCCAGCAGTCCCCCGGGACAGGGGGTCTATGGCTACACCTTC. As protein: CASSPPGQGVYGYTF.

The V gene is TRBV7-9, the J gene TRBJ2-7; no firm D call. Germline assignment: CDR1 SEHNR and CDR2 FQNEAQ (reference sequence). The CDR3 contains 16 residues. The V end lost 7 bases, the J end lost 0 bases, and 19 bases lay between the germline ends. DNA of the CDR3: TGTGCCAGCACCAACGTAGCCTCGGCGAGCTCCTACGAGCAGTACTTC. Protein: CASTNVASASSYEQYF.